This T cell receptor (beta chain) came from a study of post-analysis software for immune sequencing data. Study context: Patients had relapsing-remitting, secondary progressive or progressive-relapsing multiple sclerosis; some lacked subtype. Study-wide findings and caveats: People with multiple sclerosis had a significantly lower normalized Chao1 diversity than controls did. When the samples were clustered directly with F measure, those that had been prepared in the same batch showed strong co-clustering. Five TRBV segments occurring more often in patients than controls included TRBV5-6, TRBV5-1 and TRBV20-1.

Unique molecular identifiers were present in the TCR beta cDNA libraries. Starting from about 0.94 to 9.7 million T cells, the study yielded about 500,000 cDNA molecules. TCRdb redid the calling of the PCR reads with MiXCR, one entry per CDR3 protein. The table has more than 450,000 distinct CDR3 sequences, about 44% seen once; the top ten hold about 1.8%. V shed 2 bases and J shed 4 bases, with 6 bases lying between them. The CDR3 contains 12 residues. This clonotype was counted between two and nine times. Antigen specificity is unknown. The sequencing sample was made of blood. The TCR originated in a girl aged 5-17 years with multiple sclerosis. This chain joins TRBV12-3 or TRBV12-4 and TRBJ2-7; no clear D gene. CDR3 DNA sequence: TGTGCCAGCAGTTTAAATAGGTACGAGCAGTACTTC. This gives the protein CASSLNRYEQYF.